This T cell receptor (beta chain) was sequenced for a study of blood T cells in healthy people across ages. Germline lookup yields CDR1 MDHEN and CDR2 SYDVKM. Trimming removed 3 bases from V and 1 base from J; junction bases left unmatched: 13. The CDR3 consists of 18 residues. Combining a sample-barcoded 5' primer with a J-beta primer mix, a second PCR ran for about 7 to 11 cycles. TCRdb reprocessed the 5' RACE reads via MiXCR and lists one record per CDR3 protein. The table has 1,100,000 or so distinct CDR3 sequences, over 35% seen once. This clonotype was seen a few times. Input material: blood. V is TRBV28 and J is TRBJ2-7; TRBD1 matches at 9 bases. This receptor was obtained from a woman aged 60-75 years in good health. CDR3 loop: CASSFIISGTGSSYEQYF. The CDR3 DNA follows: TGTGCCAGCAGTTTTATCATTTCCGGGACAGGGTCATCCTACGAGCAGTACTTC.